This TCR beta chain derives from a study of blood T cell repertoires in COVID-19. About the research overall: Acute and convalescent COVID-19 samples came from the United States, Italy and Spain. T cells, B-cell-depleted T cells, or PBMCs provided the cDNA or gDNA that served as material.

Original processing notes: It was from reference gene primer amplification that nucleated cell counts were estimated. The protocol was immunoSEQ multiplex PCR, while the TCRdb copy is restricted to in-frame clones and leaves out a portion. The V and J calls and clone size are taken from that table; D and trimming were inferred from the DNA. The sample shows approximately 200,000 clones, roughly three quarters of them seen only once. The CDR3 contains 15 residues. CDR1 is MNHEY, CDR2 SVGAGI, per germline. V trimming: 5 bases; J trimming: 5 bases; junction bases outside the gene matches: 9. This chain connects TRBV6-5 to TRBJ2-5; TRBD1 aligns across 9 bases. The specimen was peripheral blood. The clonotype originates from a man aged 60 to 75 with active or convalescent COVID-19. The CDR3 nucleotides are TGTGCCAGCAGTACTCCCGGGACAGGGTACGAGACCCAGTACTTC. Protein product: CASSTPGTGYETQYF.